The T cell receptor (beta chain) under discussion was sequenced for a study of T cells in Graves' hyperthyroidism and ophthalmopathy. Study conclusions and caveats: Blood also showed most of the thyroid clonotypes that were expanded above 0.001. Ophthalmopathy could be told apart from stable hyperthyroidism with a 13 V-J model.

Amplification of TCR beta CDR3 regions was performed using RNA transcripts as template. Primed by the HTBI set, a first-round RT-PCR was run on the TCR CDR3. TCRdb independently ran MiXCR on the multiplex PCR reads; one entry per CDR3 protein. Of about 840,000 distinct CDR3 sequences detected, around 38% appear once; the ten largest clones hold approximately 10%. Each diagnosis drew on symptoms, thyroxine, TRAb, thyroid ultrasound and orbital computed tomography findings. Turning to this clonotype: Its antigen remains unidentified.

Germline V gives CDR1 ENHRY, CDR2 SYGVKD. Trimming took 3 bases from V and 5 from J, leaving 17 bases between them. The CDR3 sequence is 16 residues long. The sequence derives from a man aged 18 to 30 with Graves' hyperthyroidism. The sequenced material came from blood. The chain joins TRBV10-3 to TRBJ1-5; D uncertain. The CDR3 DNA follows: TGTGCCATCAGTGACCCCAAACCCCGGAGGTATCAGCCCCAGCATTTT. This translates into CAISDPKPRRYQPQHF.